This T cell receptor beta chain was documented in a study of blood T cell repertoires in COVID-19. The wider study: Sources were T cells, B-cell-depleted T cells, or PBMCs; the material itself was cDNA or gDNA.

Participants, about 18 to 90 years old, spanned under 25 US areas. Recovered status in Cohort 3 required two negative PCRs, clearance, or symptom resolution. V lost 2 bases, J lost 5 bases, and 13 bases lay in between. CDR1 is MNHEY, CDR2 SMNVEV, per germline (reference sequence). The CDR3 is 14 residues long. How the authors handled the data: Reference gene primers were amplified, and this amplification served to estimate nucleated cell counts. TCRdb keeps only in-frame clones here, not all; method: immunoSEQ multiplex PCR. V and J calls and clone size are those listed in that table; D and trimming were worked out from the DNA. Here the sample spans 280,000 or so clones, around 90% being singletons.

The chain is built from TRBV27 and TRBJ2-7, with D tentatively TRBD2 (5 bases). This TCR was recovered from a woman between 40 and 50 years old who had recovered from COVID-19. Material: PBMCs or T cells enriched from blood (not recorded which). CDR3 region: CASSLIGETHEQYF. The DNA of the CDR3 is TGTGCCAGCAGTTTAATCGGGGAAACCCACGAGCAGTACTTC.